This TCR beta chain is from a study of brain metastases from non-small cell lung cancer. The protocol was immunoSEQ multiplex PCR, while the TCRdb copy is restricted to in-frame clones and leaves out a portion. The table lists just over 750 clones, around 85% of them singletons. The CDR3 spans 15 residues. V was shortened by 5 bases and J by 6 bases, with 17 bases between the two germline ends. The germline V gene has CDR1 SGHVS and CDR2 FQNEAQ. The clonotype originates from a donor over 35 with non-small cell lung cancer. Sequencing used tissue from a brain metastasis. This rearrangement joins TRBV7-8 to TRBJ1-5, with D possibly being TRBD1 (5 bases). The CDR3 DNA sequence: TGTGCCAGCAGCAACCACCAGGGCCCCAGTCAGCCCCAGCATTTT. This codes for CASSNHQGPSQPQHF.